These 7 T cell receptor beta chains share one sample of origin, sequenced in a study of beta chain features in type 1 diabetes. Reverse transcribing all isolated RNA meant expressed TCRB transcripts were sequenced. Libraries were prepared by immunoSEQ multiplex PCR; TCRdb keeps only in-frame clonotypes and omits some of them. Seen here are some 220,000 clones, approximately 11% observed once, and the top ten hold over 1%. The sample comprised central memory CD4+ T cells from blood. The receptors come from a man aged 18-30 years in good health.

The chain carries TRBV6-5 and TRBJ2-3; TRBD1 might be the D (6 bases). The CDR3 length is 12 residues. V lost 6 bases to trimming and J lost 9 bases, with 13 bases between them. Germline values: CDR1 MNHEY, CDR2 SVGAGI. For the CDR3, the DNA is TGTGCCAGCAGCATGACGACAGGAACGCAGTATTTT. Translation: CASSMTTGTQYF.

As regards this clone: A far larger clone is one nucleotide away, so this likely arose from a read error. The genes are TRBV18 and TRBJ1-2; 8 bases line up with TRBD1. The CDR3 covers 14 residues. CDR1 is KGHSH and CDR2 is LQKENI in the germline V gene. CDR3 sequence reads: CACSGTGGPYGYTF. The CDR3 coding sequence is TGTGCCTGCTCGGGGACAGGCGGTCCCTATGGCTACACCTTC.

CDR3: CAHLRGGTQYF. CDR3 coding DNA: TGTGCCCACCTTAGGGGTGGTACGCAGTATTTT. The chain joins TRBV30 to TRBJ2-3; weak D call: TRBD1 (5 bases). CDR1 and CDR2 (germline): GTSNPN, SVGIG (reference sequence). The CDR3 is 11 amino acids. The V end lost 8 bases, the J end lost 8 bases, and 14 bases lay between the germline ends.

A few counts support this clone. CDR3 region: CASSLAPFSIYEQYF. The CDR3 nucleotides are TGTGCCAGCAGCTTAGCGCCCTTTTCTATCTACGAGCAGTACTTC. The rearrangement links TRBV7-8 to TRBJ2-7, with unresolved D. Germline loops: CDR1 SGHVS, CDR2 FQNEAQ. The CDR3 length is 15 residues. V was cut by 0 bases and J by 3 bases, with 12 bases left in between.

The chain couples TRBV1 to TRBJ2-3; TRBD2 was called by the table and not checked on the DNA. TRBV1 is shown as a pseudogene. The CDR3 extends over 17 amino acids. The CDR3 DNA reads TGCACCAGCAGCGCGCCCAGGGCGGGGGGGGCATCAGATACGCAGTATTTT. It codes for CTSSAPRAGGASDTQYF.

This chain uses TRBV5-1 with TRBJ2-1, with 7 bases lining up with TRBD1. This CDR3 spans 16 amino acids. CDR1 and CDR2 from the germline V gene are SGHRS and YFSETQ. After removal of 4 bases from V and 3 bases from J, the junction contained 10 bases not matched to a gene. DNA for the CDR3: TGCGCCAGCAGCCAGATCCTGGGACAGCTCTACAATGAGCAGTTCTTC. It translates to CASSQILGQLYNEQFF.

The rearrangement joins TRBV11-2 to TRBJ2-3, with TRBD1 matching 9 bases. The trim removed 3 bases at V and 2 bases at J, leaving 6 bases unmatched. Germline loops: CDR1 SGHAT, CDR2 FQNNGV. This CDR3 is built from 16 residues. This CDR3 is CASSFTGGGYTDTQYF. In nucleotides, the CDR3 is TGTGCCAGCAGCTTCACAGGGGGCGGATACACAGATACGCAGTATTTT. Variable domain in full (rest from reference TRBV11-2 and TRBJ2-3): EAGVAQSPRYKIIEKRQSVAFWCNPISGHATLYWYQQILGQGPKLLIQFQNNGVVDDSQLPKDRFSAERLKGVDSTLKIQPAKLEDSAVYLCASSFTGGGYTDTQYFGPGTRLTVL.